A selection of T cell receptor beta chains follows, all from one sample in a study of blood T cell repertoires in COVID-19. Profiled with immunoSEQ multiplex PCR; TCRdb holds only in-frame clones, not every one. The sample has fewer than 300,000 clones, more than 80% seen once. Input material: PBMCs or T cells enriched from blood (not recorded which). The receptors shown here come from a woman aged 25 to 39 who had recovered from COVID-19. The CDR3 runs from the conserved cysteine through the conserved F or W. D genes are given only for firm matches. The size entry is marked missing in some rows and otherwise reads once, few, many or a size class.

size,V,D,J,DNA,CDR3
.,TRBV28,TRBD2,TRBJ2-7,TGTGCCAGCATGGGAGGGTCCTACGAGCAGTACTTC,CASMGGSYEQYF
.,TRBV6-4,TRBD2,TRBJ2-1,TGTGCCAGCAGTGACACGGCGGGAGGTTACAATGAGCAGTTCTTC,CASSDTAGGYNEQFF
.,TRBV9,.,TRBJ2-5,TGTGCCAGCAGCGAGGGGTTGGAGGGACAAGAGACCCAGTACTTC,CASSEGLEGQETQYF
.,TRBV7-9,.,TRBJ2-7,TGTGCCAGCAGCTTAGATTGGGGGGTCGAGCAGTACTTC,CASSLDWGVEQYF
.,TRBV11-2,TRBD1,TRBJ2-5,TGTGCCAGCAGCTCCACAGGGGGCGGCGGAGAGACCCAGTACTTC,CASSSTGGGGETQYF
.,TRBV5-4,TRBD2,TRBJ2-7,TGTGCCAGCAGCTTGGGCGGACTAGCGGACTACGAGCAGTACTTC,CASSLGGLADYEQYF
.,TRBV19,TRBD1,TRBJ2-5,TGTGCCAGTAGTACCAGGGGGCGAAGTTGGGAGACCCAGTACTTC,CASSTRGRSWETQYF
.,TRBV7-2,.,TRBJ1-1,TGTGCCAGCAGCTTCTTACGGGATGCTTTCTTT,CASSFLRDAFF
few,TRBV10-3,.,TRBJ1-1,TGTGCCACCAAAGTAACCGAGGTAGGGAGGAGAGCTTTCTTT,CATKVTEVGRRAFF
.,TRBV4-2,TRBD2,TRBJ2-3,TGTGCCAGCAGCCAAGATCATTATGGGGCTAGCGGGAGCGCAGATACGCAGTATTTT,CASSQDHYGASGSADTQYF
.,TRBV5-1,TRBD2,TRBJ2-2,TGCGCCAGCAGCTTGGTTCTAGCGGGGGATCCCCGAGGCGGGGAGCTGTTTTTT,CASSLVLAGDPRGGELFF
.,TRBV4-1,.,TRBJ1-1,TGCGCCAGCAGCCCCACCGAGGCCCGCCTGGGGCACACTGAAGCTTTCTTT,CASSPTEARLGHTEAFF
.,TRBV7-8,TRBD2,TRBJ2-7,TGTGCCAGCAGCCCGGGACTAGCGGGTGTTAAACTCGACGAGCAGTACTTC,CASSPGLAGVKLDEQYF
.,TRBV24-1,TRBD1,TRBJ1-4,TGTGCCACCAGTGATGCTGGACAGGGGGGCGAAAAACTGTTTTTT,CATSDAGQGGEKLFF
once,TRBV4-3,TRBD1,TRBJ2-7,TGCGCCAGCAGCCAGTCCGGCGCCGACAGGGCATACGAGCAGTACTTC,CASSQSGADRAYEQYF
.,TRBV6-2/TRBV6-3,TRBD2,TRBJ2-7,TGTGCCAGCAACCCCGTGGCTAGCGGGCCGCTTCTCTACGAGCAGTACTTC,CASNPVASGPLLYEQYF
once,TRBV30,TRBD1,TRBJ2-7,TGTGCCTGGAACCCCCTCGGGACAGGGTACGGCGGGGGCTACGAGCAGTACTTC,CAWNPLGTGYGGGYEQYF
once,TRBV9,.,TRBJ2-7,TGTGCCAGCAGCCCGCGCGGGGCCTACGAGCAGTACTTC,CASSPRGAYEQYF
.,TRBV11-2,.,TRBJ2-1,TGTGCCAGCAGCCCCCGTTCGGCGACGACTAGGTACAATGAGCAGTTCTTC,CASSPRSATTRYNEQFF
.,TRBV9,.,TRBJ2-5,TGTGCCAGCAGCGTCGGGACAACCCAAGAGACCCAGTACTTC,CASSVGTTQETQYF